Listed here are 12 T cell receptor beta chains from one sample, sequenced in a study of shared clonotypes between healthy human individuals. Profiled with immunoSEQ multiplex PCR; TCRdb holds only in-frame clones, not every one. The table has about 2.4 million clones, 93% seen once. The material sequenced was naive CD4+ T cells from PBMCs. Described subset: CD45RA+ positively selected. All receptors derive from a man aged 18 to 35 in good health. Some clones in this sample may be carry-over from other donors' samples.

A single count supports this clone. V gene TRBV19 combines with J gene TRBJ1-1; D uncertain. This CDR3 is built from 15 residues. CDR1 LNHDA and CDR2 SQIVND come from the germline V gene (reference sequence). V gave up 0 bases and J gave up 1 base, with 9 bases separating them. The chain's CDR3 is CASSIDRSQNTEAFF. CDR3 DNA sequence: TGTGCCAGTAGTATAGATCGTTCCCAGAACACTGAAGCTTTCTTT.

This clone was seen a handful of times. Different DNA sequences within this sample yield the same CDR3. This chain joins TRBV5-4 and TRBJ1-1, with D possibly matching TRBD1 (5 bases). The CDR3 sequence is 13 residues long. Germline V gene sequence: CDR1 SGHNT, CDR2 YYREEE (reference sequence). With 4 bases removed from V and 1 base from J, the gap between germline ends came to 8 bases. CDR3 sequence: CASSTGPNTEAFF. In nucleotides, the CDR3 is TGTGCCAGCAGCACGGGACCGAACACTGAAGCTTTCTTT.

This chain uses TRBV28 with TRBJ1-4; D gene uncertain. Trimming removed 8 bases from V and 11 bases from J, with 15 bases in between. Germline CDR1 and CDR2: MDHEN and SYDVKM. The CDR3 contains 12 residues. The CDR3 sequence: CASSTTEEKLFF. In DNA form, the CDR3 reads TGTGCCAGCTCGACTACGGAGGAGAAACTGTTTTTT.

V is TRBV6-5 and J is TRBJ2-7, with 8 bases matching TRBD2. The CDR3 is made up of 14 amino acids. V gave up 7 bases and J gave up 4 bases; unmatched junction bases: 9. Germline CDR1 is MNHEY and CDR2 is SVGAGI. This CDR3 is CASNSGNSGYEQYF. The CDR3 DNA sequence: TGTGCCAGCAATAGCGGGAACTCCGGGTACGAGCAGTACTTC.

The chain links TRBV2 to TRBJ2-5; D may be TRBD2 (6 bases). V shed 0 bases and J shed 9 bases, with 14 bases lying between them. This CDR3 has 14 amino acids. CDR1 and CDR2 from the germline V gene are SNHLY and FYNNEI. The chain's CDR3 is CASSEALQTGAQYF. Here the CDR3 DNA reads TGTGCCAGCAGTGAAGCGCTACAAACGGGGGCCCAGTACTTC.

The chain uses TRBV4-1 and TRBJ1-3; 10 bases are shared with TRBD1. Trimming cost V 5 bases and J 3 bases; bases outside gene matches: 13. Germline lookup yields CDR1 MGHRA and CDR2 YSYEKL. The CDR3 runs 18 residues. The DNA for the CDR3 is TGCGCCAGCAGCTACTTACCCGGGACAGGGGCTTTTGGAAACACCATATATTTT. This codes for CASSYLPGTGAFGNTIYF.

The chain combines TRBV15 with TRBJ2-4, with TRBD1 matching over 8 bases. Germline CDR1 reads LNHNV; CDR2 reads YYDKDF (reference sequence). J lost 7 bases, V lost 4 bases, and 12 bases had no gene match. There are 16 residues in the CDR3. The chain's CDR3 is CATSTQGTGQLNIQYF. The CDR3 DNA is TGTGCCACCAGCACCCAAGGGACAGGCCAGTTGAACATTCAGTACTTC.

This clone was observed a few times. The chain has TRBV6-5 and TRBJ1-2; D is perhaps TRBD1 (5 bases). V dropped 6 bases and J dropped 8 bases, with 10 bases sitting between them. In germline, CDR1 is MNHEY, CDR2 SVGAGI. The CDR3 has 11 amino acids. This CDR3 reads CASSSGIGYTF. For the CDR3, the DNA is TGTGCCAGCAGCTCAGGGATCGGCTACACCTTC.

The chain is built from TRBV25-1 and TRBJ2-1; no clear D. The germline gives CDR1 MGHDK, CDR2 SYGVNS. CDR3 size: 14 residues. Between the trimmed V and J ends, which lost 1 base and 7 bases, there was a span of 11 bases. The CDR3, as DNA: TGTGCCAGCAGTGAATCGTGGGCCGCAAATGAGCAGTTCTTC. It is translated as CASSESWAANEQFF. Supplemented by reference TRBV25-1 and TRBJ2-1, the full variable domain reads EADIYQTPRYLVIGTGKKITLECSQTMGHDKMYWYQQDPGMELHLIHYSYGVNSTEKGDLSSESTVSRIRTEHFPLTLESARPSHTSQYLCASSESWAANEQFFGPGTRLTVL.

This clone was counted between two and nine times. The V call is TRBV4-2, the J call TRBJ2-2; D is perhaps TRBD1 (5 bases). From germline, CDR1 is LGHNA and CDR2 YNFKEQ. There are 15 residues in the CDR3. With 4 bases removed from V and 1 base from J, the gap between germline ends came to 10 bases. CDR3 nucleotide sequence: TGTGCCAGCAGCCTCCCCACAGGGAACACCGGGGAGCTGTTTTTT. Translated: CASSLPTGNTGELFF.

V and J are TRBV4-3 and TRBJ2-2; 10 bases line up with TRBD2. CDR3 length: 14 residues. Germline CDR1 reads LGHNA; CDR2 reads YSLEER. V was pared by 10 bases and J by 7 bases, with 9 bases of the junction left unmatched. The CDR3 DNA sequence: TGCGCCACCTCGAGGGGACTAGCGCTCGGGGAGCTGTTTTTT. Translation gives CATSRGLALGELFF.

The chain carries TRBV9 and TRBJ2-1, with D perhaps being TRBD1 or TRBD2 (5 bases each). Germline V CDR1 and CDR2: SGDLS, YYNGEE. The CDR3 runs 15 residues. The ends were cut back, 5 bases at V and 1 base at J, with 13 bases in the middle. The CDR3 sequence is CASSPGRNSYNEQFF. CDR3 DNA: TGTGCCAGCAGTCCGGGACGAAATTCCTACAATGAGCAGTTCTTC. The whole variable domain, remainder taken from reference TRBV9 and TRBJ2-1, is DSGVTQTPKHLITATGQRVTLRCSPRSGDLSVYWYQQSLDQGLQFLIQYYNGEERAKGNILERFSAQQFPDLHSELNLSSLELGDSALYFCASSPGRNSYNEQFFGPGTRLTVL.